This TCR beta chain was captured in a study of CD8 T cells in ankylosing spondylitis. Study findings and constraints: A TCR beta motif of roughly eight highly homologous variants seemed to mark ankylosing spondylitis blood. Earlier authors reported some of these motif variants in reactive arthritis synovial fluid and blood. As reported, disease-linked clones showed significant enrichment in matched ankylosing spondylitis synovial fluid.

The CDR3 loop spans 15 amino acids. Between the trimmed V and J ends, which lost 2 bases and 3 bases, there was a span of 12 bases. Germline assignment: CDR1 SGHRS and CDR2 YFSETQ. Worth noting for this clonotype: The antigen remains unidentified.

TCR beta libraries were made by quantitative 5'-RACE with molecular barcodes. TCRdb re-derived calls from the 5' RACE reads in MiXCR, one entry per CDR3 protein. The table shows about 440,000 distinct CDR3 sequences, with 15% to 20% occurring only once. This sequence originates from a male donor with ankylosing spondylitis. This chain links TRBV5-1 with TRBJ2-1, with D possibly matching TRBD1 (7 bases). The sample was blood, either unsorted or a sorted T cell fraction (not recorded which). CDR3 DNA: TGCGCCAGCAGCTTCGGAGGGGGCTACTACAATGAGCAGTTCTTC. It encodes CASSFGGGYYNEQFF.